The clone carrying this TCR beta chain has more than one count but fewer than ten. Its target is unknown. Treg sorting used a CD4+CD25+CD127-/low gate. Trimming pared 5 bases from V and 4 bases from J, leaving 13 bases between. Germline V CDR1 and CDR2: SGHTA, FQGNSA. The CDR3 has 14 amino acids. Study-level findings and limits: Tumor memory CD4+ T cell TCR gene usage was found to cluster with blood and lymph node memory CD4+ cells and with lymph node naive CD4+ cells. Larger-cohort validation covered only one TCR beta V-J rearrangement.

TCRdb independently ran MiXCR on the 5' RACE reads; one entry per CDR3 protein. The sample lists roughly 57,000 distinct CDR3 sequences; 20% to 25% were seen once. The chain uses TRBV7-2 and TRBJ2-3; D might be TRBD2 (7 bases). This receptor was obtained from a female donor with breast cancer. Sequenced: tumor-infiltrating Tregs sorted from the breast tumor. The CDR3 bases are TGTGCCAGCAGCAATTCGGGGGGCCCAGATACGCAGTATTTT. Translated, it gives CASSNSGGPDTQYF.